Each of the 21 T cell receptor beta chains below was sequenced from the same sample in a study of blood T cell repertoires in COVID-19. TCRdb's copy holds only in-frame clones and misses some; the assay was immunoSEQ multiplex PCR. The data show 310,000 or so clones, with around nine tenths seen just once and 1% to 1.5% held by the top ten. The sample was peripheral blood. The source of these receptors is a man aged 65-85 years with acute or convalescent COVID-19.

This sequence joins TRBV18 and TRBJ1-3; maybe TRBD1 (5 bases). Germline V lookup: CDR1 KGHSH, CDR2 LQKENI. The ends were cut back, 3 bases at V and 1 base at J, with 7 bases in the middle. CDR3 length: 14 amino acids. CDR3 loop: CASSPGGSGNTIYF. DNA of the CDR3: TGTGCCAGCTCACCGGGGGGTTCTGGAAACACCATATATTTT.

This clone was seen more than once but under ten times. The genes are TRBV5-4 and TRBJ2-5, with 8 nucleotides matching TRBD2. V lost 4 bases to trimming and J lost 5 bases; unmatched junction nucleotides: 16. The CDR3 extends over 17 amino acids. Germline V lookup: CDR1 SGHNT, CDR2 YYREEE (reference sequence). CDR3 in DNA: TGTGCCAGCAGCCCTGGTTTAGGGCGGGGGGCCGGGGAGACCCAGTACTTC. Its protein is CASSPGLGRGAGETQYF.

The rearrangement joins TRBV5-6 to TRBJ1-1, with D tentatively TRBD1 (5 bases). The CDR3 is made up of 15 amino acids. The V end lost 3 bases, the J end lost 1 base, and 13 bases lay between the germline ends. Germline CDR1 reads SGHDT; CDR2 reads YYEEEE. CDR3 nucleotide sequence: TGTGCCAGCAGCTCGCGGACATGGTGGAACACTGAAGCTTTCTTT. Its protein product is CASSSRTWWNTEAFF.

This chain uses TRBV3-1 (or the pseudogene TRBV3-2) with TRBJ1-5, with TRBD1 matching 7 bases. The trim removed 5 bases at V and 1 base at J, leaving 5 bases unmatched. CDR1 is LGHDT, CDR2 YNNKEL, per germline (reference sequence). This CDR3 has 15 amino acids. The CDR3 nucleotides are TGTGCCAGCAGCAGAGGGACAGTAAGCAATCAGCCCCAGCATTTT. It yields the protein CASSRGTVSNQPQHF.

This rearrangement joins TRBV2 to TRBJ1-5; perhaps TRBD1 as D (5 bases). The germline V and J ends were trimmed by 3 bases and 0 bases, with 9 bases remaining between them. The V gene's germline CDR1 is SNHLY and CDR2 FYNNEI. This CDR3 has 15 residues. CDR3 sequence (DNA): TGTGCCAGCAGTGACAGGGTCAATAGCAATCAGCCCCAGCATTTT. As protein: CASSDRVNSNQPQHF.

The J gene is TRBJ1-1, the V gene TRBV28; no firm D call. V lost 4 bases and J lost 3, with 12 bases in between. CDR1 MDHEN and CDR2 SYDVKM come from the germline V gene. The CDR3 runs to 14 residues. The CDR3 sequence is CASSSRVVDTEAFF. The CDR3 DNA sequence: TGTGCCAGCAGTTCACGGGTGGTCGACACTGAAGCTTTCTTT.

This chain uses TRBV5-4 with TRBJ2-7; D perhaps matches TRBD2 (5 bases). With 0 bases removed from V and 8 bases from J, the gap between germline ends came to 12 bases. This CDR3 is built from 13 residues. From germline, CDR1 is SGHNT and CDR2 YYREEE (reference sequence). The DNA of the CDR3 is TGTGCCAGCAGCTTGGGTCAGAGGGCTAAGCAGTACTTC. It codes for CASSLGQRAKQYF. The complete variable domain, with remaining parts taken from reference TRBV5-4 and TRBJ2-7, reads ETGVTQSPTHLIKTRGQQVTLRCSSQSGHNTVSWYQQALGQGPQFIFQYYREEENGRGNFPPRFSGLQFPNYSSELNVNALELDDSALYLCASSLGQRAKQYFGPGTRLTVT.

The gene calls are TRBV27 and TRBJ2-1, with D unclear. Germline assignment: CDR1 MNHEY and CDR2 SMNVEV (reference sequence). There are 13 residues in the CDR3. V lost 0 bases to trimming and J lost 3 bases, with 3 bases between them. CDR3 coding DNA: TGTGCCAGCAGTTTATCCAGCTACAATGAGCAGTTCTTC. Amino acid sequence: CASSLSSYNEQFF.

The chain has TRBV6-2 or TRBV6-3 and TRBJ2-2; TRBD1 might be the D (6 bases). V lost 0 bases to trimming and J lost 5 bases, with 7 bases between them. Germline V CDR1 and CDR2: MNHEY, SVGEGT. CDR3 length: 14 residues. CDR3 amino acids: CASSYSGGTGELFF. DNA of the CDR3: TGTGCCAGCAGTTACTCAGGGGGTACCGGGGAGCTGTTTTTT.

V usage is TRBV10-3 and J usage is TRBJ1-2, with D hard to call. The germline gives CDR1 ENHRY, CDR2 SYGVKD. Trimming pared 2 bases from V and 8 bases from J, leaving 9 bases between. This CDR3 spans 12 amino acids. The CDR3 DNA is TGTGCCATCAGTGAGGCCTCGGGGGGCTACACCTTC. It codes for CAISEASGGYTF.

In this sample, this clone turned up once. The chain uses TRBV19 and TRBJ2-3; 8 nucleotides line up with TRBD2. This CDR3 has 15 residues. Germline V gene lookup returns CDR1 LNHDA and CDR2 SQIVND (reference sequence). With V trimmed by 8 bases and J by 3 bases, 10 bases remained unmatched. Written as DNA, the CDR3 is TGTGCCAGTCGCCCCCGGCCGGGGGGGACAGATACGCAGTATTTT. Its translation: CASRPRPGGTDTQYF.

The chain employs TRBV7-9 and TRBJ1-2, with 9 bases matching TRBD1. Germline V gene sequence: CDR1 SEHNR, CDR2 FQNEAQ (reference sequence). The CDR3 consists of 14 residues. With V trimmed by 5 bases and J by 10 bases, 11 bases remained unmatched. The CDR3 nucleotides are TGTGCCAGCAGCCCAACCGGGACAGGGAAATCCTACACCTTC. It codes for CASSPTGTGKSYTF.

The genes are TRBV29-1 and TRBJ2-2; the D is unclear. Trimming took 4 bases from V and 0 from J, leaving 3 bases between them. This CDR3 has 12 amino acids. In germline, CDR1 is SQVTM, CDR2 ANQGSEA. The CDR3 region is CSVASNTGELFF. In nucleotides, the CDR3 is TGCAGCGTTGCGTCGAACACCGGGGAGCTGTTTTTT.

The chain is built from TRBV28 and TRBJ1-4; 11 bases match TRBD1. Germline V gene lookup returns CDR1 MDHEN and CDR2 SYDVKM. The V gene end was trimmed by 3 bases and the J gene end by 8 bases; junction bases not matched to a gene: 8. The CDR3 loop spans 16 amino acids. The CDR3 protein is CASSFRGQGVEEKLFF. In DNA form, the CDR3 reads TGTGCCAGCAGTTTCAGGGGACAGGGGGTGGAGGAAAAACTGTTTTTT.

The J gene is TRBJ2-7, the V gene TRBV27; the D gene is possibly TRBD1 (5 bases). V was clipped by 2 bases and J by 3 bases, with 17 bases between them. CDR1 MNHEY and CDR2 SMNVEV come from the germline V gene (reference sequence). This CDR3 region has 16 residues. CDR3 loop: CASSLMGQGKFYEQYF. CDR3 DNA: TGTGCCAGCAGTTTAATGGGGCAGGGTAAATTCTACGAGCAGTACTTC.

This chain uses TRBV6-5 with TRBJ2-3, with 8 bases aligning to TRBD2. CDR1 and CDR2 from the germline V gene are MNHEY and SVGAGI. Trimming took 2 bases from V and 3 from J; bases not matched to a gene: 4. This CDR3 is built from 15 residues. The CDR3 sequence is CASSYGGGTTDTQYF. The CDR3 DNA is TGTGCCAGCAGTTACGGCGGGGGGACGACAGATACGCAGTATTTT.

The gene calls are TRBV2 and TRBJ1-1, with TRBD1 matching 9 bases. The CDR3 consists of 13 residues. J was trimmed by 3 bases and V by 7 bases; bases with no gene match: 3. CDR1 and CDR2 from the germline V gene are SNHLY and FYNNEI. CDR3 in DNA: TGTGCCAGCAAACAGGGGGCGGACACTGAAGCTTTCTTT. This sequence encodes CASKQGADTEAFF.

This chain joins TRBV19 and TRBJ2-3, with D maybe TRBD1 (5 bases). CDR1 is LNHDA, CDR2 SQIVND, per germline (reference sequence). The CDR3 length is 14 residues. V was trimmed by 5 bases and J by 6 bases, leaving 15 bases between them. CDR3 sequence reads: CASSLWQGLDTQYF. The CDR3, as DNA: TGTGCCAGTAGTCTATGGCAGGGCCTGGATACGCAGTATTTT.

The chain has TRBV29-1 and TRBJ2-7; 12 nucleotides align to TRBD2. The germline V gene has CDR1 SQVTM and CDR2 ANQGSEA. The CDR3 is 15 residues long. With 5 bases clipped from V and 3 bases from J, the junction kept 8 bases outside the gene matches. In DNA, the CDR3 is TGCAGCGTTACCAAGACTAGCGGGAGTAGCTACGAGCAGTACTTC. Its translation is CSVTKTSGSSYEQYF.

V and J are TRBV6-5 and TRBJ1-6, with 7 bases that match TRBD1. Looked up from germline, CDR1 is MNHEY and CDR2 is SVGAGI. This CDR3 spans 15 amino acids. The V gene end was trimmed by 2 bases and the J gene end by 6 bases; junction bases not matched to a gene: 4. The CDR3 sequence: CASSYTGQSNSPLHF. The CDR3 nucleotides read TGTGCCAGCAGTTACACGGGACAGAGTAATTCACCCCTCCACTTT.

The chain has TRBV10-1 and TRBJ1-1; D gene uncertain. V was pared by 5 bases and J by 6 bases, with 22 bases between. CDR1 and CDR2 from the germline V gene are WNHNN and SYGVQD (reference sequence). The CDR3 is 16 amino acids. The DNA for the CDR3 is TGCGCCAGCAGTCCCCGGGTCCATGCTTGCCTGGCTGAAGCTTTCTTT. This encodes CASSPRVHACLAEAFF.